This entry features one TCR beta chain sequence. Its antigen remains unknown. The entry originates in a study of quantifying T cell responses using KT2 cells. Turning to the study itself: Reverse transcription used primers in the TCR alpha and beta constant regions. Study observations and caveats: Very high KT2 spike-in numbers caused saturation in KT2 sequence detection. Detection of KT2 sequences held at the lowest tested level, about one cell per 100,000 PBMC.

Known numbers of the T cell clone KT2 were added to PBMC. Each cDNA got a UMI-containing oligo ligated at its 3' end. First-round PCR used three to four cycles and beta primers RC1.1 and RC1.2 covering TRBC1 and TRBC2. TCRdb used MiXCR to reprocess the UMI-ligation and nested PCR reads, holding one entry per CDR3 protein. In the table there are some 41,000 distinct CDR3 sequences, approximately 15% of which are singletons. Germline lookup yields CDR1 SGHRS and CDR2 YFSETQ. The CDR3 has 13 amino acids. V dropped 0 bases and J dropped 6 bases, with 10 bases sitting between them. This TCR derives from a human donor. The chain employs TRBV5-1 and TRBJ2-7; the D is unclear. Sequenced input: PBMCs spiked with cells of the T cell clone KT2. The chain's CDR3 is CASSLGPRAEQYF. The CDR3 DNA follows: TGCGCCAGCAGCTTGGGTCCCCGGGCCGAGCAGTACTTC.